The 25 T cell receptor beta chains below all came from one sample that was sequenced in a study of shared clonotypes between healthy human individuals. Clones were read by immunoSEQ multiplex PCR, and TCRdb kept only the in-frame ones, dropping some. In the table there are around 500,000 clones, about 85% of which are singletons. The source material was PBMCs. Every receptor here comes from a woman in her forties in good health. Some clones in this sample may be carry-over from other donors' samples.

The rearrangement joins TRBV28 to TRBJ1-3, with D hard to call. From germline, CDR1 is MDHEN and CDR2 SYDVKM. Trimming stripped 4 bases from V and 8 bases from J, with 9 bases between. This CDR3 region has 12 residues. The CDR3 spells CASSSPEDTIYF. DNA for the CDR3: TGTGCCAGCAGTTCGCCCGAAGACACCATATATTTT.

This clone was seen a handful of times. CDR3 protein: CASSSEGPARTDTQYF. The CDR3, as DNA: TGTGCCAGCAGCTCGGAGGGACCGGCTAGAACAGATACGCAGTATTTT. The chain employs TRBV11-1 and TRBJ2-3; tentative D call: TRBD2 (6 bases). This CDR3 comprises 16 residues. With 4 bases removed from V and 3 bases from J, the gap between germline ends came to 17 bases. Germline assignment: CDR1 SGHAT and CDR2 FQDESV (reference sequence).

Concerning this clone itself: Other DNA sequences of this sample code for an identical CDR3. This chain joins TRBV7-2 and TRBJ2-7; 14 bases are shared with TRBD2. Germline CDR1 reads SGHTA; CDR2 reads FQGNSA. V gave up 5 bases and J gave up 3 bases; unmatched junction bases: 0. This CDR3 region has 14 residues. The CDR3 DNA follows: TGTGCCAGCAGCGGGACTAGCGGGAGCTACGAGCAGTACTTC. Amino acids: CASSGTSGSYEQYF.

V usage is TRBV9 and J usage is TRBJ2-6; unclear D gene. CDR1 and CDR2 from the germline V gene are SGDLS and YYNGEE. CDR3 length: 16 residues. V was pared by 2 bases and J by 2 bases, with 11 bases between. The chain's CDR3 is CASSVGRLTGANVLTF. The DNA of the CDR3 is TGTGCCAGCAGCGTCGGCAGGTTGACTGGGGCCAACGTCCTGACTTTC.

This clone was seen once. The chain carries TRBV18 and TRBJ2-1; tentatively, D is TRBD1 or TRBD2 (6 bases each). The germline gives CDR1 KGHSH, CDR2 LQKENI. V was cut by 8 bases and J by 1 base, with 15 bases left in between. The CDR3 spans 15 residues. CDR3 sequence: CASLRGAASYNEQFF. CDR3 coding DNA: TGTGCCAGCCTTAGGGGGGCCGCTTCCTACAATGAGCAGTTCTTC. The complete variable domain, with remaining parts taken from reference TRBV18 and TRBJ2-1, reads NAGVMQNPRHLVRRRGQEARLRCSPMKGHSHVYWYRQLPEEGLKFMVYLQKENIIDESGMPKERFSAEFPKEGPSILRIQQVVRGDSAAYFCASLRGAASYNEQFFGPGTRLTVL.

The chain couples TRBV11-3 to TRBJ2-5; D is uncertain. The DNA end lines up better with TRBJ2-7; the J call may be wrong. The germline CDR1 and CDR2 sequences are SGHNT and YENEEA. CDR3 length: 13 residues. In DNA, the CDR3 is TGTGCCAGCAGCTTTGGTAGGGACTACGAGCAGTACTTC. It yields the protein CASSFGRDYEQYF.

This chain joins TRBV9 and TRBJ2-3, with unresolved D. Germline V gene lookup returns CDR1 SGDLS and CDR2 YYNGEE. V lost 0 bases and J 0 bases, leaving 8 bases between the germline ends. The CDR3 runs to 15 residues. The CDR3 sequence: CASSVGTPSTDTQYF. The CDR3 nucleotides read TGTGCCAGCAGCGTAGGTACTCCTAGCACAGATACGCAGTATTTT.

The chain is built from TRBV14 and TRBJ2-5; TRBD2 aligns across 15 bases. The V segment lost 3 bases and the J segment 7 bases; nucleotides outside the gene matches: 3. CDR1 is SGHDN and CDR2 is FVKESK in the germline V gene. CDR3 size: 15 residues. CDR3 coding DNA: TGTGCCAGCAGCCAGGGACTAGCGGGAGGCACGACCCAGTACTTC. This gives the protein CASSQGLAGGTTQYF.

This clone has more than one count but fewer than ten. This chain connects TRBV30 to TRBJ1-4; D might be TRBD1 (5 bases). Germline V lookup: CDR1 GTSNPN, CDR2 SVGIG (reference sequence). The CDR3 has 14 residues. With 4 bases removed from V and 5 bases from J, the gap between germline ends came to 14 bases. The CDR3 spells CAWKGGTSNEKLFF. In DNA form, the CDR3 reads TGTGCCTGGAAGGGAGGGACCTCCAATGAAAAACTGTTTTTT. The full variable domain, with the rest looked up from reference TRBV30 and TRBJ1-4, is SQTIHQWPATLVQPVGSPLSLECTVEGTSNPNLYWYRQAAGRGLQLLFYSVGIGQISSEVPQNLSASRPQDRQFILSSKKLLLSDSGFYLCAWKGGTSNEKLFFGSGTQLSVL.

This clone was recorded once. The chain recombines TRBV7-9 with TRBJ2-3, with D maybe TRBD1 (5 bases). The CDR3 consists of 12 residues. Trimming took 2 bases from V and 8 from J, leaving 8 bases between them. CDR1 is SEHNR, CDR2 FQNEAQ, per germline (reference sequence). CDR3 sequence (DNA): TGTGCCAGCAGCTTACCCCAGGGTACGCAGTATTTT. As protein: CASSLPQGTQYF.

This clone was detected once. This chain links TRBV29-1 with TRBJ2-4; TRBD1 is a possible D gene (7 bases). Trimming stripped 4 bases from V and 9 bases from J, with 13 bases between. CDR3 length equals 12 residues. The germline gives CDR1 SQVTM, CDR2 ANQGSEA. In DNA, the CDR3 is TGCAGCGTTGTGGAGCAGGGGGGCATTCAGTACTTC. Amino acids: CSVVEQGGIQYF. The variable domain in full, completed from reference TRBV29-1 and TRBJ2-4, reads SAVISQKPSRDICQRGTSLTIQCQVDSQVTMMFWYRQQPGQSLTLIATANQGSEATYESGFVIDKFPISRPNLTFSTLTVSNMSPEDSSIYLCSVVEQGGIQYFGAGTRLSVL.

The chain links TRBV5-4 to TRBJ2-1, with TRBD2 matching 9 bases. The ends lost 2 bases at V and 7 bases at J; junction bases unmatched: 10. The CDR3 covers 16 residues. The germline gives CDR1 SGHNT, CDR2 YYREEE (reference sequence). The CDR3 bases are TGTGCCAGCAGCTTTCGAGGCGGGAGGGCTCGGAATGAGCAGTTCTTC. Amino acids: CASSFRGGRARNEQFF. Full variable domain (missing parts from reference TRBV5-4 and TRBJ2-1): ETGVTQSPTHLIKTRGQQVTLRCSSQSGHNTVSWYQQALGQGPQFIFQYYREEENGRGNFPPRFSGLQFPNYSSELNVNALELDDSALYLCASSFRGGRARNEQFFGPGTRLTVL.

This clone was seen a handful of times. This chain connects TRBV7-3 to TRBJ1-2; D gene uncertain. CDR1 and CDR2 (germline): SGHTA, FQGTGA. Trimming pared 5 bases from V and 4 bases from J, leaving 11 bases between. The CDR3 is 13 amino acids. The CDR3 loop is CASSQGGSYGYTF. As DNA, the CDR3 is TGTGCCAGCAGCCAAGGAGGAAGCTATGGCTACACCTTC. The full variable domain, completed using reference TRBV7-3 and TRBJ1-2, is GAGVSQTPSNKVTEKGKYVELRCDPISGHTALYWYRQSLGQGPEFLIYFQGTGAADDSGLPNDRFFAVRPEGSVSTLKIQRTERGDSAVYLCASSQGGSYGYTFGSGTRLTVV.

The J gene is TRBJ2-7, the V gene TRBV5-4, with 11 bases lining up with TRBD2. V was pared by 0 bases and J by 0 bases, with 2 bases of the junction left unmatched. CDR1 is SGHNT and CDR2 is YYREEE in the germline V gene (reference sequence). This CDR3 has 16 amino acids. CDR3 residues: CASSLGLAGTSYEQYF. Here the CDR3 DNA reads TGTGCCAGCAGCTTGGGACTAGCGGGGACCTCCTACGAGCAGTACTTC.

This rearrangement joins TRBV19 to TRBJ1-2; D is unclear. This CDR3 has 13 residues. Germline V gives CDR1 LNHDA, CDR2 SQIVND (reference sequence). V was cut by 9 bases and J by 7 bases, with 18 bases left in between. The CDR3 region has the DNA TGTGCCAGCCCCGCCGGGCCCCCATCTGGCTACACCTTC. Amino acids: CASPAGPPSGYTF. The full variable domain, rest sourced from reference TRBV19 and TRBJ1-2, is DGGITQSPKYLFRKEGQNVTLSCEQNLNHDAMYWYRQDPGQGLRLIYYSQIVNDFQKGDIAEGYSVSREKKESFPLTVTSAQKNPTAFYLCASPAGPPSGYTFGSGTRLTVV.

The count of this clone is one. The chain links TRBV27 to TRBJ2-7, with 7 bases fitting TRBD1. V shed 4 bases and J 1 base; nucleotides not matched to a gene: 10. The CDR3 length is 16 residues. Germline V gene lookup returns CDR1 MNHEY and CDR2 SMNVEV (reference sequence). The CDR3 here is CASSSSTGLESYEQYF. In nucleotides, the CDR3 is TGTGCCAGCAGTTCCTCGACAGGGTTAGAGTCCTACGAGCAGTACTTC.

This clone was detected only a few times. The same CDR3 can be traced to other DNA sequences in this sample. The V and J genes are TRBV5-1 and TRBJ2-1, with TRBD2 matching 10 bases. V was pared by 1 base and J by 0 bases, with 4 bases of the junction left unmatched. The CDR3 sequence is 17 residues long. CDR1 is SGHRS, CDR2 YFSETQ, per germline. In DNA, the CDR3 is TGCGCCAGCAGCTTGAATCCTAGCGGGAGCTCCTACAATGAGCAGTTCTTC. It specifies CASSLNPSGSSYNEQFF. Filled out from reference TRBV5-1 and TRBJ2-1, the complete variable domain reads KAGVTQTPRYLIKTRGQQVTLSCSPISGHRSVSWYQQTPGQGLQFLFEYFSETQRNKGNFPGRFSGRQFSNSRSEMNVSTLELGDSALYLCASSLNPSGSSYNEQFFGPGTRLTVL.

In its sample, this clone was seen a few times. The rearrangement links TRBV7-6 to TRBJ2-1, with TRBD2 identical over 7 bases. J lost 2 bases, V lost 0 bases, and 7 bases had no gene match. Looked up from germline, CDR1 is SGHVS and CDR2 is FNYEAQ. CDR3 length: 17 amino acids. CDR3 DNA sequence: TGTGCCAGCAGCTTAGCAGTAGCTAGCGGCACCTACAATGAGCAGTTCTTC. As protein: CASSLAVASGTYNEQFF.

The V and J genes are TRBV7-2 and TRBJ2-1; the D gene is possibly TRBD2 (6 bases). V lost 5 bases and J 10 bases, leaving 9 bases between the germline ends. The germline CDR1 and CDR2 sequences are SGHTA and FQGNSA. The CDR3 runs 11 residues. The CDR3 sequence: CASSRDSEQFF. CDR3 bases: TGTGCCAGCAGCAGGGACTCCGAGCAGTTCTTC.

The chain employs TRBV10-1 and TRBJ2-7; D is possibly TRBD2 (6 bases). The CDR3 has 13 residues. Trimming took 4 bases from V and 3 from J, leaving 10 bases between them. Per the germline V gene, CDR1 is WNHNN and CDR2 is SYGVQD (reference sequence). The CDR3 nucleotides read TGCGCCAGCAGTGGGGGGGTCGGCTACGAGCAGTACTTC. Translation gives CASSGGVGYEQYF.

The chain uses TRBV9 and TRBJ1-2; D remains unclear. Germline-derived CDR1 and CDR2 are SGDLS and YYNGEE. Trimming left V 2 bases short and J 2 bases short, with 7 bases between. The CDR3 totals 13 residues. The CDR3 coding sequence is TGTGCCAGCAGCGTCGTGCAGAACTATGGCTACACCTTC. Translated: CASSVVQNYGYTF.

This sequence joins TRBV27 and TRBJ1-1; 8 bases match TRBD1. CDR3 length: 14 residues. Germline CDR1 is MNHEY and CDR2 is SMNVEV (reference sequence). The V segment lost 5 bases and the J segment 7 bases; nucleotides outside the gene matches: 9. CDR3 sequence (DNA): TGTGCCAGCAGTATTGACAGGGGTGGTGGTGAAGCTTTCTTT. Encoded protein: CASSIDRGGGEAFF.

The chain recombines TRBV30 with TRBJ2-7; 10 nucleotides line up with TRBD2. Germline CDR1 reads GTSNPN; CDR2 reads SVGIG (reference sequence). After removal of 4 bases from V and 5 bases from J, the junction contained 20 bases not matched to a gene. This CDR3 spans 18 amino acids. CDR3 sequence (DNA): TGTGCCTGGACTCGCCCGGGGGTAGCGGGAGGACGGTTTGACGAGCAGTACTTC. It translates to CAWTRPGVAGGRFDEQYF.

The chain uses TRBV6-1 and TRBJ2-7, with TRBD1 identical over 8 bases. V lost 7 bases and J lost 5; bases outside the gene matches: 10. The CDR3 sequence is 14 residues long. Germline lookup yields CDR1 MNHNS and CDR2 SASEGT. CDR3 bases: TGTGCCAGCAATTCCGGGACAGGTCGACACGAGCAGTACTTC. This encodes CASNSGTGRHEQYF.

The chain combines TRBV5-6 with TRBJ2-7; D possibly corresponds to TRBD1 (5 bases). The CDR3 covers 13 residues. Trimming cost V 0 bases and J 6 bases, with 10 bases left between them. From germline, CDR1 is SGHDT and CDR2 YYEEEE. The CDR3 spells CASSLEGQGEQYF. As DNA, the CDR3 is TGTGCCAGCAGCTTGGAGGGGCAGGGCGAGCAGTACTTC.